This T cell receptor (beta chain) came from a study of immune characterization of retroperitoneal liposarcoma. TCRdb processed the PCR reads anew with MiXCR; each CDR3 protein has one entry. The profile shows more than 10,000 distinct CDR3 sequences, about a quarter of them singletons. After removal of 2 bases from V and 13 bases from J, the junction contained 11 bases not matched to a gene. CDR1 is WNHNN, CDR2 SYGVQD, per germline (reference sequence). The CDR3 sequence is 16 residues long. Material: tumor tissue. The sequence was obtained from a female donor with retroperitoneal liposarcoma. The chain combines TRBV10-1 with TRBJ2-1, with 13 nucleotides matching TRBD2. The CDR3 here is CASSEGTSGVQETQFF. The CDR3 region has the DNA TGCGCCAGCAGTGAGGGGACTAGCGGGGTACAAGAGACCCAGTTCTTC.